This TCR beta chain was sequenced for a study of T-cell memory formation after mild COVID-19. Study-wide findings and caveats: Among CD4+ contracting clones, most were CM and EM, and CD8+ ones EMRA. Clones shrinking from day 15 to 85 showed even CD4/CD8 mixes; later expanders tilted CD4+.

Comments on this clonotype: The antigen is not known.

Trimming at V came to 5 bases and at J to 1 base, leaving 12 bases not matched to a gene. This CDR3 is 19 amino acids long. The 5'RACE method, run with constant-segment primers, produced TCR alpha and TCR beta cDNA libraries (carrying sample barcodes and UMIs). TCRdb redid the calling of the 5' RACE reads with MiXCR, one entry per CDR3 protein. Of about 500,000 distinct CDR3 sequences listed, around 21% are singletons. V is TRBV12-3 or TRBV12-4 and J is TRBJ2-6; TRBD1 aligns across 9 bases. The clonotype was recovered from an adult woman who had mild COVID-19 (a few samples of this study predate the infection). Cell type and time point are not known. Sequencing was performed on PBMCs or a T cell subset sorted from them (not recorded which). The CDR3 DNA sequence: TGTGCCAGCAGTGGGGGGGGCCGGGACAGGGAATCTGGGGCCAACGTCCTGACTTTC. The encoded protein is CASSGGGRDRESGANVLTF.